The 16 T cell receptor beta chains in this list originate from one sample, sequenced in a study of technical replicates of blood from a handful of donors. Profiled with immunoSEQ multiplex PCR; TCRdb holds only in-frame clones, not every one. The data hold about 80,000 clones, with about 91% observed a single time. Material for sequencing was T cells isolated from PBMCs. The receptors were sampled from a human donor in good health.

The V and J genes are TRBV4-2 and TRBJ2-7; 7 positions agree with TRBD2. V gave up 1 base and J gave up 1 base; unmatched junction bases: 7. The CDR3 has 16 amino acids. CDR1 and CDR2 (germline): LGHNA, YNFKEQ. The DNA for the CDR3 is TGTGCCAGCAGCCAAGCCTGGGACTATAAATCCTACGAGCAGTACTTC. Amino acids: CASSQAWDYKSYEQYF.

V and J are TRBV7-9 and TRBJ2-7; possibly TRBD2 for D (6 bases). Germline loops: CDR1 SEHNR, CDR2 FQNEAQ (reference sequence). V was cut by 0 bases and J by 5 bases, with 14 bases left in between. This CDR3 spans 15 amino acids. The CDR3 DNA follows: TGTGCCAGCAGCTTAGCGCTGTCCAGGGAGGACGAGCAGTACTTC. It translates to CASSLALSREDEQYF.

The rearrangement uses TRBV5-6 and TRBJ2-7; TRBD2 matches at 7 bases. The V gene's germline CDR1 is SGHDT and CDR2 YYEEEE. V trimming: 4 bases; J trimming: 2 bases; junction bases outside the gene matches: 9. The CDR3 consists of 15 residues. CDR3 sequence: CASSMGGGGTYEQYF. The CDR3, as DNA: TGTGCCAGCAGCATGGGTGGGGGGGGAACCTACGAGCAGTACTTC.

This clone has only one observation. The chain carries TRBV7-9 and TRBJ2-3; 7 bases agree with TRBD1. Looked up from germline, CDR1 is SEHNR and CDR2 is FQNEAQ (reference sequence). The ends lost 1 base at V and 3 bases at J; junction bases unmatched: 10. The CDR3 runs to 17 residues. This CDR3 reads CASSLGDTGDLTDTQYF. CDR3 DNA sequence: TGTGCCAGCAGCTTAGGCGACACAGGGGACCTAACAGATACGCAGTATTTT.

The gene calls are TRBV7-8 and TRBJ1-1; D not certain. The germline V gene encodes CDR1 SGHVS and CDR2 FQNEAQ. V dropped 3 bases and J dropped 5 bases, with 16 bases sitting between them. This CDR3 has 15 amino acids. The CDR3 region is CASSLSPGSSTEAFF. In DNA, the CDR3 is TGTGCCAGCAGCTTGAGCCCGGGATCGTCGACTGAAGCTTTCTTT.

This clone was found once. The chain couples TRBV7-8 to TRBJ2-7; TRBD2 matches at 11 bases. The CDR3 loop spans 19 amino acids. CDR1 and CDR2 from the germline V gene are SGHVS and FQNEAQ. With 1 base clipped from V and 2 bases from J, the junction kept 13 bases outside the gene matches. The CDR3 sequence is CASSLVGLAGGLIPYEQYF. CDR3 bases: TGTGCCAGCAGCTTAGTAGGGCTAGCGGGAGGACTGATCCCCTACGAGCAGTACTTC.

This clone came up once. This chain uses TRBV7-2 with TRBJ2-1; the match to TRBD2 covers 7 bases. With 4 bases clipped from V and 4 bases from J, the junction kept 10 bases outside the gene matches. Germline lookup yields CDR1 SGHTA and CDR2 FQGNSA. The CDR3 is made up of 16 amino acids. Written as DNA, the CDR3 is TGTGCCAGCAGCTCCCCATTGGGAGGGGAGTACAATGAGCAGTTCTTC. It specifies CASSSPLGGEYNEQFF.

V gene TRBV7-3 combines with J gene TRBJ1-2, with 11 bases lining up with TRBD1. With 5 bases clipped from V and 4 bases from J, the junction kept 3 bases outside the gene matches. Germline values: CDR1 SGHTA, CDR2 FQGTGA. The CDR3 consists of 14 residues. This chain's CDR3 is CASSLGTGGYGYTF. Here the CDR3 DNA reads TGTGCCAGCAGCCTAGGGACAGGGGGCTATGGCTACACCTTC.

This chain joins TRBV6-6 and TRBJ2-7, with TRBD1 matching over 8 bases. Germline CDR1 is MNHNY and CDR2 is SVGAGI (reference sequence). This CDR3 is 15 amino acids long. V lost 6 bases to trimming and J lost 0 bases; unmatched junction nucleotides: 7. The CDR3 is CASSLAGQVSYEQYF. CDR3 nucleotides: TGTGCCAGCAGCTTGGCGGGACAGGTCTCCTACGAGCAGTACTTC.

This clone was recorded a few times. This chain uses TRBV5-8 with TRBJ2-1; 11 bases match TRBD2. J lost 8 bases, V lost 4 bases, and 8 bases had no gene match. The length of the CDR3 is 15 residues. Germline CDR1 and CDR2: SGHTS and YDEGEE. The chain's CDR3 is CASSRGLADDDEQFF. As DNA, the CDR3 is TGTGCCAGCAGCCGGGGACTAGCGGATGACGATGAGCAGTTCTTC.

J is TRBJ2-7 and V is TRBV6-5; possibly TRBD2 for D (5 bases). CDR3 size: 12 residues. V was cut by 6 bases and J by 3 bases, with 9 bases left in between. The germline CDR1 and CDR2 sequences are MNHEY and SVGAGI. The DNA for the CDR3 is TGTGCCAGCAGCTGGACTGGCTACGAGCAGTACTTC. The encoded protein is CASSWTGYEQYF.

The CDR3 coding sequence is TGCGCCAGCAGCTTCTATGACACGAACACTGAAGCTTTCTTT. This sequence encodes CASSFYDTNTEAFF. The chain recombines TRBV5-1 with TRBJ1-1; D is undetermined. The CDR3 is 14 amino acids. CDR1 is SGHRS and CDR2 is YFSETQ in the germline V gene. V was cut by 2 bases and J by 1 base, with 9 bases left in between.

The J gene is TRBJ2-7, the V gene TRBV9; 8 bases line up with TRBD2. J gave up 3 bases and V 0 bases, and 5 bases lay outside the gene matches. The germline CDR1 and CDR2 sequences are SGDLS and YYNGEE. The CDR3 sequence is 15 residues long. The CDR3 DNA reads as TGTGCCAGCAGCGTAGATAGCGGGAATGTCTACGAGCAGTACTTC. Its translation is CASSVDSGNVYEQYF.

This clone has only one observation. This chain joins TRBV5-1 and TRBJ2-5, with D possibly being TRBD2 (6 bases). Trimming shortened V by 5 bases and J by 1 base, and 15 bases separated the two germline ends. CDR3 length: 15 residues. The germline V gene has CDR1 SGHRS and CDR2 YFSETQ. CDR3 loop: CASRVNGGFQETQYF. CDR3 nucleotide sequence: TGCGCCAGCAGGGTGAACGGGGGATTCCAAGAGACCCAGTACTTC. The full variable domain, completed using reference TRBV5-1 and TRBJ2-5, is KAGVTQTPRYLIKTRGQQVTLSCSPISGHRSVSWYQQTPGQGLQFLFEYFSETQRNKGNFPGRFSGRQFSNSRSEMNVSTLELGDSALYLCASRVNGGFQETQYFGPGTRLLVL.

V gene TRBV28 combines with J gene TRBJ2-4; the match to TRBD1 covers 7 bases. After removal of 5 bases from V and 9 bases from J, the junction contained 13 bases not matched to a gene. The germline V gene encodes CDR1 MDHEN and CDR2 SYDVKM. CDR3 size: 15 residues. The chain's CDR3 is CASSPQPQGKGIQYF. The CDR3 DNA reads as TGTGCCAGCAGTCCCCAACCACAGGGGAAAGGCATTCAGTACTTC.

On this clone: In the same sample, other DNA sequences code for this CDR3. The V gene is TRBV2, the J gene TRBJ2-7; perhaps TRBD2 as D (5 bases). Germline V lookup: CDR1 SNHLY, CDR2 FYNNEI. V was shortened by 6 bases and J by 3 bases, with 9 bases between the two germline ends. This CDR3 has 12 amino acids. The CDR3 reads CASRSGLYEQYF. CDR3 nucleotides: TGTGCCAGCAGAAGCGGACTCTACGAGCAGTACTTC.